This TCR beta chain was retrieved from a study of blood T cells in healthy people across ages. Trimming removed 8 bases from V and 2 bases from J, with 21 bases in between. The CDR3 loop spans 17 amino acids. Germline lookup yields CDR1 SEHNR and CDR2 FQNEAQ (reference sequence). A sample-barcoded 5' primer and a J-beta primer mix were used in a second PCR of roughly 6 to 11 cycles. A template-switch adaptor with 12 random nucleotides tagged each cDNA molecule. MiXCR was run by TCRdb on the 5' RACE reads, yielding one entry per CDR3 protein. The table has around 600,000 distinct CDR3 sequences, around 48% seen once; the top ten hold about 22%.

V and J are TRBV7-9 and TRBJ1-4; TRBD1 is a possible D gene (5 bases). The receptor was isolated from an older man in good health. The sample taken for sequencing was blood. The CDR3 bases are TGTGCCAGCGGCTCCCACGGGACCCGGAGGACTAATGAAAAACTGTTTTTT. Residues: CASGSHGTRRTNEKLFF.